Listed below are T cell receptor beta chains from one sample, sequenced in a study of blood T cell repertoires in COVID-19. Here immunoSEQ multiplex PCR was the method, and the copy in TCRdb shows in-frame clones only, minus some. Here the sample spans roughly 250,000 clones, 70% to 90% being singletons. Sequencing was done on a sample of PBMCs or T cells enriched from blood (not recorded which). These receptor sequences come from a woman aged 45-59 years who had recovered from COVID-19. CDR3s include the opening cysteine and the closing phenylalanine or tryptophan. The order of the fields is clone size, D gene, V gene, J gene, CDR3 DNA, CDR3 protein. A D gene is named only where the DNA matches it firmly. Expanded clones get a size class; other rows say once, few or many, or leave the size out.

clone size: .
D gene: TRBD1
V gene: TRBV30
J gene: TRBJ2-7
CDR3 DNA: TGTGCCTGGAGTGTACGTCGGTGGGGACAGTCCTACGAGCAGTACTTC
CDR3 protein: CAWSVRRWGQSYEQYF

clone size: .
D gene: TRBD2
V gene: TRBV6-1
J gene: TRBJ2-7
CDR3 DNA: TGTGCCAGCAGTGAAGAAGCGGGGGGCTCCTACGAGCAGTACTTC
CDR3 protein: CASSEEAGGSYEQYF

clone size: .
D gene: .
V gene: TRBV2
J gene: TRBJ2-7
CDR3 DNA: TGTGCCAGCACTGGGAGCGCGCGCTACGAGCAGTACTTC
CDR3 protein: CASTGSARYEQYF

clone size: .
D gene: .
V gene: TRBV2
J gene: TRBJ2-3
CDR3 DNA: TGTGCCAGCAGTGAGAGGGAGGTAGACACAGATACGCAGTATTTT
CDR3 protein: CASSEREVDTDTQYF

clone size: .
D gene: TRBD1
V gene: TRBV5-4
J gene: TRBJ1-6
CDR3 DNA: TGTGCCAGCAGCTTGGCGGAACAGGGGGCTGGATCACCCCTCCACTTT
CDR3 protein: CASSLAEQGAGSPLHF

clone size: .
D gene: TRBD1
V gene: TRBV5-1
J gene: TRBJ1-1
CDR3 DNA: TGCGCCAGCAGCTGGACAGGGGGTCGGAACACTGAAGCTTTCTTT
CDR3 protein: CASSWTGGRNTEAFF

clone size: .
D gene: TRBD1
V gene: TRBV5-1
J gene: TRBJ1-2
CDR3 DNA: TGCGCCAGCAGTTCGGACAGGGGGCAATATGGCTACACCTTC
CDR3 protein: CASSSDRGQYGYTF

clone size: .
D gene: TRBD1
V gene: TRBV10-3
J gene: TRBJ1-1
CDR3 DNA: TGTGCCATCAGTGAGGAGGGGACAGGAAACACTGAAGCTTTCTTT
CDR3 protein: CAISEEGTGNTEAFF

clone size: .
D gene: TRBD1
V gene: TRBV3-1/TRBV3-2
J gene: TRBJ1-2
CDR3 DNA: TGTGCCAGCAGCCGACAGGGTGGGGTTGGCTACACCTTC
CDR3 protein: CASSRQGGVGYTF

clone size: .
D gene: TRBD1
V gene: TRBV19
J gene: TRBJ1-2
CDR3 DNA: TGTGCCAGTACCCACATCCTGGCACACAGGGGAAAAGGCTACACCTTC
CDR3 protein: CASTHILAHRGKGYTF

clone size: .
D gene: .
V gene: TRBV25-1
J gene: TRBJ1-2
CDR3 DNA: TGTGCCAGCAGTGCGTACGGGGGTTATGGCTACACCTTC
CDR3 protein: CASSAYGGYGYTF

clone size: .
D gene: TRBD1
V gene: TRBV15
J gene: TRBJ2-2
CDR3 DNA: TGTGCCACCAGCAGGACAGGGGGGGACACCGGGGAGCTGTTTTTT
CDR3 protein: CATSRTGGDTGELFF

clone size: .
D gene: .
V gene: TRBV11-2
J gene: TRBJ2-1
CDR3 DNA: TGTGCCAGCAGCTTAGGGCACAATGAGCAGTTCTTC
CDR3 protein: CASSLGHNEQFF

clone size: few
D gene: TRBD1
V gene: TRBV5-6
J gene: TRBJ2-7
CDR3 DNA: TGTGCCAGCAGCTCGGACAGGCTCGGGTACGAGCAGTACTTC
CDR3 protein: CASSSDRLGYEQYF

clone size: once
D gene: TRBD2
V gene: TRBV6-1
J gene: TRBJ2-5
CDR3 DNA: TGTGCCAGCAGTGAAGTAGCGGGAGGGGTGGAGACCCAGTACTTC
CDR3 protein: CASSEVAGGVETQYF

clone size: .
D gene: TRBD1
V gene: TRBV6-5
J gene: TRBJ2-2
CDR3 DNA: TGTGCCAGCAGTCCCGGGACAGGGCCCGGGGAGCTGTTTTTT
CDR3 protein: CASSPGTGPGELFF

clone size: .
D gene: TRBD1
V gene: TRBV12-5
J gene: TRBJ1-1
CDR3 DNA: TGTGCTAGTGGTTTGCGGACCGGGACAGGTCGTAACACTGAAGCTTTCTTT
CDR3 protein: CASGLRTGTGRNTEAFF

clone size: few
D gene: .
V gene: TRBV18
J gene: TRBJ1-5
CDR3 DNA: TGTGCCAGCTCACCGGCGACAGTGGGTTATAGCAATCAGCCCCAGCATTTT
CDR3 protein: CASSPATVGYSNQPQHF

clone size: .
D gene: .
V gene: TRBV7-9
J gene: TRBJ1-4
CDR3 DNA: TGTGCCAGCAGCTCCACCGTGTGGCAGGGATATGCAACTAATGAAAAACTGTTTTTT
CDR3 protein: CASSSTVWQGYATNEKLFF

clone size: .
D gene: .
V gene: TRBV6-6
J gene: TRBJ1-1
CDR3 DNA: TGTGCCAGCAGTCCCCCGCGGGGGCGGCACACTGAAGCTTTCTTT
CDR3 protein: CASSPPRGRHTEAFF

clone size: .
D gene: TRBD1
V gene: TRBV28
J gene: TRBJ1-5
CDR3 DNA: TGTGCCAACCAGGGGGCAGGGGGCAATCAGCCCCAGCATTTT
CDR3 protein: CANQGAGGNQPQHF

clone size: .
D gene: .
V gene: TRBV9
J gene: TRBJ2-1
CDR3 DNA: TGTGCCAGCAGCGAATACCCAACGGTTGAGCAGTTCTTC
CDR3 protein: CASSEYPTVEQFF

clone size: .
D gene: TRBD1
V gene: TRBV7-6
J gene: TRBJ2-5
CDR3 DNA: TGTGCCAGCAGCCTCGAAGGGGGCGGCGAGACCCAGTACTTC
CDR3 protein: CASSLEGGGETQYF

clone size: .
D gene: .
V gene: TRBV3-1/TRBV3-2
J gene: TRBJ2-5
CDR3 DNA: TGTGCCAGCAGCTCAGGCTTCGCACTGGGAGAGACCCAGTACTTC
CDR3 protein: CASSSGFALGETQYF

clone size: .
D gene: TRBD2
V gene: TRBV18
J gene: TRBJ2-7
CDR3 DNA: TGTGCCAGCTCAAGGGGACTAGACTACGAGCAGTACTTC
CDR3 protein: CASSRGLDYEQYF

clone size: .
D gene: .
V gene: TRBV18
J gene: TRBJ2-7
CDR3 DNA: TGTGCCAGCTCACCGTATTGGGGTGGGAGCTCCTACGAGCAGTACTTC
CDR3 protein: CASSPYWGGSSYEQYF

clone size: .
D gene: TRBD1
V gene: TRBV30
J gene: TRBJ1-2
CDR3 DNA: TGTGCCTGGATGGGACAGGGGGCAGGAACAAACTATGGCTACACCTTC
CDR3 protein: CAWMGQGAGTNYGYTF

clone size: .
D gene: .
V gene: TRBV2
J gene: TRBJ2-2
CDR3 DNA: TGTGCCAGCAGTGGGACAGCTAACACCGGGGAGCTGTTTTTT
CDR3 protein: CASSGTANTGELFF

clone size: .
D gene: .
V gene: TRBV21-1
J gene: TRBJ2-3
CDR3 DNA: TGTGCCAGCAGCAAAGGGGCCGGGACTAGCGGACGCCTCAGGCCCACAGATACGCAGTATTTT
CDR3 protein: CASSKGAGTSGRLRPTDTQYF

clone size: .
D gene: .
V gene: TRBV7-3
J gene: TRBJ1-2
CDR3 DNA: TGTGCCAGCAGCTCGGAGCCCACAGGGATGGTTGGCTACACCTTC
CDR3 protein: CASSSEPTGMVGYTF

clone size: .
D gene: .
V gene: TRBV6-5
J gene: TRBJ2-7
CDR3 DNA: TGTGCCAGCAGTTACTCGCCGGGATCCTACGAGCAGTACTTC
CDR3 protein: CASSYSPGSYEQYF